This entry is about one T cell receptor beta chain. Its cognate antigen is unknown. This sample was included in a study of memory B cells and T cells in multiple sclerosis. After stimulus-free culture, autoproliferating CFSE-dim and non-proliferating CFSE-high T cells were sequenced separately. Pooled replicate wells came from around 50 million CFSE-labeled PBMCs cultured 7 days without stimulus. Without exogenous stimuli, around 0.49 uM CFSE-labeled PBMCs were cultured serum-free. Assay: immunoSEQ multiplex PCR; the TCRdb copy retains only in-frame clones and omits some. The sample contains approximately 47,000 clones, approximately 80% of which appear only once. Trimming took off 8 bases at V and 12 bases at J, with 11 bases between the two ends. The CDR3 length is 10 residues. CDR1 is SNHLY and CDR2 is FYNNEI in the germline V gene.

The sequenced sample was PBMCs from blood kept in culture. V and J are TRBV2 and TRBJ2-1; D not resolved. This receptor was identified in a human donor with multiple sclerosis. CDR3 in DNA: TGTGCCAGCTCAACGGCCACGCAGTTCTTC. It specifies CASSTATQFF.